This T cell receptor beta chain was recovered during a study of vaccination effects on CD4 cells after COVID-19. Viral peptide pools were used in the ViraFEST assay to expand antigen-specific CD4+ T cells, and sequencing came afterward. Culture proceeded for more than nine days, and CD4+ T cells were then isolated. This person's SARS-CoV-2 infection, confirmed by PCR, occurred between March and December 2020. Repertoires were generated with immunoSEQ multiplex PCR, while TCRdb's copy carries only in-frame clones and drops some. The sample records some 22,000 clones, less than 85% being singletons. V shed 2 bases and J shed 0 bases, with 3 bases lying between them. CDR1 is SGDLS and CDR2 is YYNGEE in the germline V gene. CDR3 length equals 13 residues. This clone was observed a single time. As yet, its antigen is unknown.

The material was CD4+ T cells from PBMCs cultured with SARS-CoV-2 spike peptides, obtained before COVID-19 vaccination. This sequence joins TRBV9 and TRBJ1-5; D unresolved. The sequence derives from a human donor who had a prior SARS-CoV-2 infection. CDR3 DNA sequence: TGTGCCAGCAGCGTGAATAGCAATCAGCCCCAGCATTTT. This encodes CASSVNSNQPQHF.